One sample yielded the 13 T cell receptor beta chains listed below, sequenced in a study of CXCR3-negative and CXCR3-positive naive CD8 T cells. UMI labels and 5' RACE were used to prepare the TRB cDNA libraries. TCRdb reanalyzed the 5' RACE reads, giving one entry per CDR3 protein sequence and no DNA. This sample's table reports roughly 100,000 distinct CDR3 sequences. Sequenced sample: naive CXCR3- CD8+ T cells from blood. Stated subset: CD45RO-CCR7+CD27+CD95- naive CD8+ T cells lacking CXCR3 (TNR3-). The receptors come from a human donor in good health. Some clones in this sample may be carry-over from other donors' samples.

V usage is TRBV10-3 and J usage is TRBJ1-2; TCRdb's D gene call, TRBD1, goes unchecked for lack of DNA. In germline, CDR1 is ENHRY, CDR2 SYGVKD. The CDR3 length is 14 residues. The CDR3 protein is CAISESPGSYGYTF.

The genes are TRBV10-3 and TRBJ2-1. This CDR3 comprises 11 residues. The germline CDR1 and CDR2 sequences are ENHRY and SYGVKD. The CDR3 sequence: CAISVGIEQFF.

The J gene is TRBJ2-7, the V gene TRBV6-6; absent DNA, TCRdb's TRBD1 call cannot be checked. The CDR3 contains 15 residues. The germline V gene has CDR1 MNHNY and CDR2 SVGAGI (reference sequence). This CDR3 reads CASSPFRGGGYEQYF.

V and J are TRBV13 and TRBJ1-1; TCRdb proposes TRBD1, but this gene call is untestable without DNA. This CDR3 has 13 residues. Per germline, CDR1 PRHDT and CDR2 FYEKMQ (reference sequence). CDR3 region: CASGDSNVPEAFF.

The J gene is TRBJ1-1, the V gene TRBV6-2 or TRBV6-3; TCRdb outputs TRBD1, but without DNA this stays unchecked. The germline V gene encodes CDR1 MNHEY and CDR2 SVGEGT. CDR3 size: 12 residues. The CDR3 loop reads CASRPGLAEAFF.

This sequence joins TRBV4-2 and TRBJ1-1; the TCRdb call, TRBD1, lacks DNA for checking. Germline CDR1 reads LGHNA; CDR2 reads YNFKEQ. The CDR3 length is 13 residues. The CDR3 loop reads CASSQGGQTEAFF.

The chain employs TRBV20-1 and TRBJ2-7; the TCRdb call, TRBD1, lacks DNA for checking. The CDR3 runs to 11 residues. Looked up from germline, CDR1 is DFQATT and CDR2 is SNEGSKA (reference sequence). CDR3 amino acids: CSAGGDYEQYF.

The J gene is TRBJ2-1, the V gene TRBV7-9; the TCRdb D gene call, TRBD2, has no DNA to confirm it. The CDR3 sequence is 15 residues long. From germline, CDR1 is SEHNR and CDR2 FQNEAQ (reference sequence). The CDR3 sequence is CASTDYSTGPSGQFF.

V and J are TRBV5-1 and TRBJ2-7; the TCRdb call, TRBD2, lacks DNA for checking. From germline, CDR1 is SGHRS and CDR2 YFSETQ. There are 13 residues in the CDR3. CDR3 loop: CASSFASEYEQYF.

The J gene is TRBJ2-1, the V gene TRBV20-1; TCRdb outputs TRBD1, but without DNA this stays unchecked. CDR1 is DFQATT, CDR2 SNEGSKA, per germline (reference sequence). The CDR3 is 15 amino acids. The CDR3 region is CSAREDRGRVDEQFF.

The chain combines TRBV4-3 with TRBJ1-5. Germline-derived CDR1 and CDR2 are LGHNA and YSLEER. CDR3 size: 13 residues. This CDR3 is CASSQALFQPQHF.

V gene TRBV6-1 combines with J gene TRBJ2-7. The CDR3 totals 12 residues. The germline CDR1 and CDR2 sequences are MNHNS and SASEGT. The CDR3 spells CASVSWNYEQYF.

This chain uses TRBV7-9 with TRBJ2-7. CDR3 size: 14 residues. Germline values: CDR1 SEHNR, CDR2 FQNEAQ (reference sequence). The CDR3 loop reads CASSLDTGLDEQYF.